One and the same sample provided the 22 T cell receptor beta chains below, sequenced in a study of shared clonotypes between healthy human individuals. Clones were read by immunoSEQ multiplex PCR, and TCRdb kept only the in-frame ones, dropping some. The sample includes about 460,000 clones, around 77% of them seen just once. The sequenced material came from PBMCs. These receptors were obtained from a woman aged 40 to 50 in good health. Some clones in this sample may be carry-over from other donors' samples.

Points on this clone: This sequence is one base from a far larger clone and is likely a read error. The sample holds other DNA sequences that translate to the same CDR3. The chain is built from TRBV30 and TRBJ2-1; D call uncertain. The V gene lost 8 bases and the J gene lost 6 bases, with 14 bases spanning the gap. Germline values: CDR1 GTSNPN, CDR2 SVGIG (reference sequence). The CDR3 sequence is 12 residues long. The CDR3 loop is CARTITSNEQFF. The CDR3 DNA reads as TGTGCCAGGACCATCACAAGCAATGAGCAGTTCTTC. The full variable domain, completed using reference TRBV30 and TRBJ2-1, is SQTIHQWPATLVQPVGSPLSLECTVEGTSNPNLYWYRQAAGRGLQLLFYSVGIGQISSEVPQNLSASRPQDRQFILSSKKLLLSDSGFYLCARTITSNEQFFGPGTRLTVL.

V is TRBV7-3 and J is TRBJ2-3; D not certain. The CDR3 has 14 amino acids. Between the trimmed V and J ends, which lost 5 bases and 6 bases, there was a span of 15 bases. The V gene's germline CDR1 is SGHTA and CDR2 FQGTGA. CDR3 amino acids: CASSLQTGGDTQYF. CDR3 in DNA: TGTGCCAGCAGCCTCCAAACCGGTGGGGATACGCAGTATTTT.

This clone was seen many times. The chain recombines TRBV2 with TRBJ2-7; 8 nucleotides match TRBD1. CDR3 length: 11 amino acids. From germline, CDR1 is SNHLY and CDR2 FYNNEI. J lost 6 bases, V lost 8 bases, and 3 bases had no gene match. The CDR3 here is CASGQGLEQYF. In nucleotides, the CDR3 is TGTGCCAGCGGACAGGGTCTCGAGCAGTACTTC.

The chain links TRBV28 to TRBJ1-2; weak D call: TRBD1 (6 bases). Germline V gives CDR1 MDHEN, CDR2 SYDVKM. The CDR3 contains 14 residues. Trimming removed 3 bases from V and 2 bases from J, with 10 bases in between. The CDR3 sequence: CASSFPQGNYGYTF. The CDR3 DNA follows: TGTGCCAGCAGTTTCCCTCAGGGGAACTATGGCTACACCTTC.

This chain connects TRBV14 to TRBJ2-5, with D possibly being TRBD1 (6 bases). The CDR3 extends over 14 amino acids. CDR1 and CDR2 from the germline V gene are SGHDN and FVKESK. V gave up 6 bases and J gave up 5 bases, with 16 bases separating them. The CDR3 bases are TGTGCCAGCAGTCGGCTACAGGGAATGGAGACCCAGTACTTC. Its translation: CASSRLQGMETQYF.

This chain connects TRBV29-1 to TRBJ1-2, with D possibly TRBD1 on 6 matching bases. CDR1 is SQVTM and CDR2 is ANQGSEA in the germline V gene. This CDR3 has 15 residues. V shed 4 bases and J shed 8 bases, with 23 bases lying between them. DNA for the CDR3: TGCAGCGTTGTGGGGGACGGGGGCCCTGTCGGGGGCTACACCTTC. Translating gives CSVVGDGGPVGGYTF.

In the case of this clone: This clone may be a read error of a much larger clone one base away. This same CDR3 is encoded by further DNA sequences in the sample. The chain couples TRBV7-2 to TRBJ2-1; D is undetermined. CDR3 length: 15 residues. V gave up 3 bases and J gave up 3 bases, with 12 bases separating them. Germline CDR1 reads SGHTA; CDR2 reads FQGNSA. This chain's CDR3 is CASSLRYSLYNEQFF. The CDR3, as DNA: TGTGCCAGCAGCTTGCGGTACTCCCTCTACAATGAGCAGTTCTTC.

The V and J genes are TRBV7-3 and TRBJ2-1, with D unclear. Per germline, CDR1 SGHTA and CDR2 FQGTGA. V lost 5 bases, J lost 4 bases, and 9 bases lay in between. The CDR3 runs to 13 residues. CDR3 residues: CASSASKYNEQFF. CDR3 coding DNA: TGTGCCAGCAGCGCCTCCAAGTACAATGAGCAGTTCTTC.

The chain combines TRBV6-4 with TRBJ2-7; possibly TRBD2 for D (5 bases). The germline CDR1 and CDR2 sequences are MRHNA and SNTAGT. Trimming pared 0 bases from V and 2 bases from J, leaving 17 bases between. The CDR3 runs to 17 residues. CDR3 in DNA: TGTGCCAGCAGTGACTCGAGTCAGTCCGCAGCGGCCTACGAGCAGTACTTC. Encoded protein: CASSDSSQSAAAYEQYF.

This clone came up once. The genes are TRBV2 and TRBJ1-4; no definite D call. The V gene's germline CDR1 is SNHLY and CDR2 FYNNEI. This CDR3 contains 14 residues. V dropped 6 bases and J dropped 5 bases, with 13 bases sitting between them. The CDR3 loop reads CASRELGTNEKLFF. CDR3 nucleotides: TGTGCCAGCAGGGAGCTGGGAACCAATGAAAAACTGTTTTTT.

The chain uses TRBV7-6 and TRBJ2-7, with D maybe TRBD1 (5 bases). Germline V CDR1 and CDR2: SGHVS, FNYEAQ. The CDR3 is 14 amino acids. Trimming cost V 5 bases and J 0 bases, with 11 bases left between them. DNA of the CDR3: TGTGCCAGCAGCAGCAGGGTAAGCTCCTACGAGCAGTACTTC. Protein sequence: CASSSRVSSYEQYF.

The V and J genes are TRBV5-8 and TRBJ2-7; D is ambiguous. Germline CDR1 reads SGHTS; CDR2 reads YDEGEE. Trimming removed 0 bases at V and 5 bases at J, with 6 bases between. The CDR3 runs to 12 residues. CDR3 in amino acids: CASSLEGHEQYF. CDR3 DNA sequence: TGTGCCAGCAGCTTGGAGGGTCACGAGCAGTACTTC.

This chain joins TRBV30 and TRBJ1-5; 7 bases match TRBD1. Germline CDR1 GTSNPN, CDR2 SVGIG (reference sequence). This CDR3 comprises 14 residues. With 1 base clipped from V and 4 bases from J, the junction kept 4 bases outside the gene matches. In DNA form, the CDR3 reads TGTGCCTGGAGTGGCGGGACAGCGAATCAGCCCCAGCATTTT. This codes for CAWSGGTANQPQHF.

This clone was counted a few times. The chain combines TRBV9 with TRBJ2-5; TRBD1 aligns across 9 bases. Matching the DNA end better, TRBJ2-7 makes the J call doubtful. This CDR3 contains 15 residues. From germline, CDR1 is SGDLS and CDR2 YYNGEE. The CDR3 here is CASSASTGGIGEQYF. The CDR3 DNA reads as TGTGCCAGCAGCGCCTCGACAGGGGGTATTGGCGAGCAGTACTTC.

This clone was picked up one time. The rearrangement links TRBV7-8 to TRBJ1-4; D is possibly TRBD1 (5 bases). V lost 2 bases and J 8 bases, leaving 12 bases between the germline ends. The germline V gene has CDR1 SGHVS and CDR2 FQNEAQ. The CDR3 spans 14 residues. The chain's CDR3 is CASSLKGNGEKLFF. In DNA form, the CDR3 reads TGTGCCAGCAGCTTAAAGGGGAACGGGGAAAAACTGTTTTTT.

This clone was detected ten times or more. The chain couples TRBV11-1 to TRBJ2-7; D perhaps matches TRBD1 (6 bases). There are 16 residues in the CDR3. Germline V gives CDR1 SGHAT, CDR2 FQDESV (reference sequence). V gave up 0 bases and J gave up 0 bases, with 12 bases separating them. The CDR3 here is CASSLARGPSSYEQYF. CDR3 in DNA: TGTGCCAGCAGCTTAGCCAGGGGCCCAAGCTCCTACGAGCAGTACTTC. Supplemented by reference TRBV11-1 and TRBJ2-7, the full variable domain reads EAEVAQSPRYKITEKSQAVAFWCDPISGHATLYWYRQILGQGPELLVQFQDESVVDDSQLPKDRFSAERLKGVDSTLKIQPAELGDSAMYLCASSLARGPSSYEQYFGPGTRLTVT.

This chain uses TRBV19 with TRBJ2-2; the D gene is possibly TRBD2 (6 bases). V lost 2 bases and J lost 5, with 9 bases in between. Germline V gene data show CDR1 as LNHDA and CDR2 as SQIVND (reference sequence). The CDR3 contains 14 residues. CDR3 region: CASSISAGTGELFF. As DNA, the CDR3 is TGTGCCAGTAGTATATCTGCGGGGACCGGGGAGCTGTTTTTT.

The chain links TRBV18 to TRBJ1-3; weak D call: TRBD1 (6 bases). In germline, CDR1 is KGHSH, CDR2 LQKENI. The CDR3 has 15 residues. The germline V and J ends were trimmed by 3 bases and 4 bases, with 13 bases remaining between them. The CDR3 nucleotides are TGTGCCAGCTCACCGTCAGGGGACGTAGGAAACACCATATATTTT. This gives the protein CASSPSGDVGNTIYF.

On this clone itself: A far larger clone differs by one base, so this is likely a read error. The chain joins TRBV2 to TRBJ1-2, with a weak D call TRBD1 (5 bases). The CDR3 length is 15 residues. The V gene lost 8 bases and the J gene lost 7 bases, with 23 bases spanning the gap. The germline V gene has CDR1 SNHLY and CDR2 FYNNEI. The CDR3 nucleotides are TGTGCCAGCGCGCCGGGGCAGGGCTCCCTAGGTGGCTACACCTTC. It codes for CASAPGQGSLGGYTF.

This chain connects TRBV29-1 to TRBJ2-3; possible D gene TRBD1, 6 bases. Germline values: CDR1 SQVTM, CDR2 ANQGSEA. Trimming left V 4 bases short and J 1 base short, with 12 bases between. CDR3 size: 14 residues. The CDR3 reads CSVGRGAGTDTQYF. As DNA, the CDR3 is TGCAGCGTTGGCAGGGGCGCGGGCACAGATACGCAGTATTTT.

This chain links TRBV28 with TRBJ2-1; tentative D call: TRBD2 (6 bases). The CDR3 loop spans 15 amino acids. Germline assignment: CDR1 MDHEN and CDR2 SYDVKM. V gave up 5 bases and J gave up 6 bases, with 17 bases separating them. The CDR3 region is CASSPLPGAFNEQFF. The DNA of the CDR3 is TGTGCCAGCAGTCCCCTACCGGGAGCGTTCAATGAGCAGTTCTTC. The full variable domain, in which reference TRBV28 and TRBJ2-1 provide the parts outside the CDR3, is DVKVTQSSRYLVKRTGEKVFLECVQDMDHENMFWYRQDPGLGLRLIYFSYDVKMKEKGDIPEGYSVSREKKERFSLILESASTNQTSMYLCASSPLPGAFNEQFFGPGTRLTVL.

On this clone itself: This may come from a read error, since a much larger clone is one base off. This sample includes further DNA sequences coding for the same CDR3. The chain joins TRBV27 to TRBJ2-2, with TRBD1 matching over 10 bases. CDR1 and CDR2 from the germline V gene are MNHEY and SMNVEV (reference sequence). The CDR3 sequence is 16 residues long. The CDR3 loop reads CASSTRDRGNTGELFF. The DNA for the CDR3 is TGTGCTAGCAGTACCCGGGACAGGGGGAACACCGGGGAGCTGTTTTTT.